Each of the 31 T cell receptor beta chains below was sequenced from the same sample in a study of T cells in Graves' hyperthyroidism and ophthalmopathy. There were TCR beta CDR3 regions amplified from RNA transcripts. The primer set for the first-round RT-PCR of the TCR CDR3 was HTBI. Using its own MiXCR run on the multiplex PCR reads, TCRdb lists one record per CDR3 protein. The data hold some 210,000 distinct CDR3 sequences, with roughly 18% observed a single time. The sequencing input was blood. The receptors derive from a man aged 45-60 years with Graves' hyperthyroidism.

This chain uses TRBV7-9 with TRBJ2-1; 9 bases agree with TRBD2. Germline V gives CDR1 SEHNR, CDR2 FQNEAQ (reference sequence). The junction had 1 base not matched to a gene; V was cut back by 5 bases and J by 8 bases. The CDR3 loop spans 12 amino acids. CDR3 coding DNA: TGTGCCAGCAGCCGACTAGCGGATGAGCAGTTCTTC. As protein: CASSRLADEQFF. The full variable domain, its missing parts supplied by reference TRBV7-9 and TRBJ2-1, is DTGVSQNPRHKITKRGQNVTFRCDPISEHNRLYWYRQTLGQGPEFLTYFQNEAQLEKSRLLSDRFSAERPKGSFSTLEIQRTEQGDSAMYLCASSRLADEQFFGPGTRLTVL.

The rearrangement links TRBV7-9 to TRBJ2-3; D perhaps matches TRBD2 (5 bases). This CDR3 comprises 15 residues. Germline CDR1 and CDR2: SEHNR and FQNEAQ (reference sequence). V was trimmed by 4 bases and J by 7 bases, leaving 18 bases between them. CDR3 protein: CASSSPSAVGNTQYF. The CDR3 nucleotides are TGTGCCAGCAGCTCCCCCTCAGCGGTTGGTAATACGCAGTATTTT.

This clonotype was detected many times. This chain connects TRBV28 to TRBJ2-5; 7 bases align to TRBD2. The CDR3 covers 16 residues. V shed 6 bases, J shed 2 bases, and the junction held 12 bases outside the gene matches. Germline values: CDR1 MDHEN, CDR2 SYDVKM. CDR3: CASRPPTGLNQETQYF. Written as DNA, the CDR3 is TGTGCCAGCAGACCACCAACGGGACTAAATCAAGAGACCCAGTACTTC.

This clonotype has ten or more counts. The CDR3: CAWSIGGTNTEAFF. DNA for the CDR3: TGTGCCTGGAGTATAGGCGGGACGAACACTGAAGCTTTCTTT. This chain connects TRBV30 to TRBJ1-1, with a tentative D call TRBD1 (5 bases). This CDR3 region has 14 residues. CDR1 is GTSNPN and CDR2 is SVGIG in the germline V gene (reference sequence). V was shortened by 2 bases and J by 1 base, with 11 bases between the two germline ends.

This chain links TRBV12-3 or TRBV12-4 with TRBJ2-2; D remains unclear. This CDR3 has 12 amino acids. V shed 9 bases and J shed 8 bases, with 13 bases lying between them. CDR3 DNA sequence: TGTGCCAGTAACCGTTGGGGTGGGGAGCTGTTTTTT. Amino acids: CASNRWGGELFF.

There are many counts of this clonotype. The chain recombines TRBV2 with TRBJ2-1; 15 bases align to TRBD2. The length of the CDR3 is 20 residues. With V trimmed by 6 bases and J by 0 bases, 12 bases remained unmatched. Germline CDR1 is SNHLY and CDR2 is FYNNEI. CDR3 residues: CASRTPGTSGRTSSYNEQFF. The CDR3 nucleotides are TGTGCCAGCAGGACCCCCGGGACTAGCGGGAGGACATCCTCCTACAATGAGCAGTTCTTC.

This clonotype is medium-sized by share. This sequence joins TRBV7-8 and TRBJ2-1, with 7 bases aligning to TRBD1. This CDR3 region has 15 residues. With 2 bases clipped from V and 4 bases from J, the junction kept 5 bases outside the gene matches. CDR1 SGHVS and CDR2 FQNEAQ come from the germline V gene. CDR3 sequence (DNA): TGTGCCAGCAGCTTATCCGGGACAGTATACAATGAGCAGTTCTTC. It codes for CASSLSGTVYNEQFF.

The sample holds a few counts of this clonotype. This chain joins TRBV28 and TRBJ2-7; no definite D call. With 5 bases removed from V and 0 bases from J, the gap between germline ends came to 8 bases. Per the germline V gene, CDR1 is MDHEN and CDR2 is SYDVKM. This CDR3 has 13 amino acids. The CDR3 sequence: CASSPDPSYEQYF. CDR3 DNA: TGTGCCAGCAGTCCGGATCCCTCCTACGAGCAGTACTTC. The variable domain in full, completed from reference TRBV28 and TRBJ2-7, reads DVKVTQSSRYLVKRTGEKVFLECVQDMDHENMFWYRQDPGLGLRLIYFSYDVKMKEKGDIPEGYSVSREKKERFSLILESASTNQTSMYLCASSPDPSYEQYFGPGTRLTVT.

This clonotype was observed at least ten times. The rearrangement joins TRBV11-2 to TRBJ2-5; D unresolved. CDR1 SGHAT and CDR2 FQNNGV come from the germline V gene. CDR3 length equals 14 residues. V was clipped by 1 base and J by 4 bases, with 10 bases between them. CDR3 amino acids: CASSLGPVPETQYF. The CDR3 nucleotides read TGTGCCAGCAGCTTAGGTCCTGTCCCAGAGACCCAGTACTTC.

This clonotype was detected only once. A read error is possible here, since a much larger clone lies one base away. The chain has TRBV2 and TRBJ1-2, with D perhaps matching TRBD1 (5 bases). V dropped 0 bases and J dropped 14 bases, with 19 bases sitting between them. Germline CDR1 SNHLY, CDR2 FYNNEI. This CDR3 has 14 amino acids. The CDR3 is CASSEALGGASKTF. For the CDR3, the DNA is TGTGCCAGCAGTGAAGCGCTTGGAGGGGCCTCTAAGACCTTC.

This clonotype was seen more than once but under ten times. The genes are TRBV4-1 and TRBJ2-1; the D gene is possibly TRBD2 (5 bases). CDR1 is MGHRA and CDR2 is YSYEKL in the germline V gene. V was clipped by 1 base and J by 6 bases, with 13 bases between them. The CDR3 extends over 15 amino acids. The DNA of the CDR3 is TGCGCCAGCAGCCAAGTAGGACTCCGCCTCAATGAGCAGTTCTTC. The encoded protein is CASSQVGLRLNEQFF.

This chain connects TRBV7-8 to TRBJ2-2; TRBD1 matches 8 bases. J gave up 5 bases and V 7 bases, and 12 bases lay outside the gene matches. Germline CDR1 is SGHVS and CDR2 is FQNEAQ. The CDR3 is 16 amino acids. The CDR3 nucleotides are TGTGCCAGCATCCTTAGCAGGACAGGGAGGACCGGGGAGCTGTTTTTT. It translates to CASILSRTGRTGELFF.

In this sample, this clonotype turned up many times. The V call is TRBV27, the J call TRBJ1-2, with 8 bases aligning to TRBD1. Unmatched junction bases numbered 10, after V lost 6 bases and J lost 7 bases. This CDR3 contains 14 residues. Germline V CDR1 and CDR2: MNHEY, SMNVEV (reference sequence). Here the CDR3 DNA reads TGTGCCAGCAGACCCGGGACAGGTGCTCTTGGCTACACCTTC. Translation gives CASRPGTGALGYTF.

The chain couples TRBV15 to TRBJ2-1; tentatively, D is TRBD2 (5 bases). V gave up 1 base and J gave up 3 bases, with 19 bases separating them. CDR1 and CDR2 (germline): LNHNV, YYDKDF (reference sequence). There are 18 residues in the CDR3. In DNA, the CDR3 is TGTGCCACCAGCAGAGCTTCTCCGGGAAATCACTACTACAATGAGCAGTTCTTC. Its protein product is CATSRASPGNHYYNEQFF.

The chain employs TRBV10-3 and TRBJ2-1; 15 bases are a match to TRBD2. The CDR3 spans 16 residues. V lost 7 bases, J lost 7 bases, and 8 bases stayed unmatched. From germline, CDR1 is ENHRY and CDR2 SYGVKD. CDR3 residues: CAINPGLAGGPNEQFF. The CDR3 region has the DNA TGTGCCATCAACCCGGGACTAGCGGGAGGACCGAATGAGCAGTTCTTC.

There are many counts of this clonotype. The chain couples TRBV12-3 or TRBV12-4 to TRBJ2-5, with 12 bases that match TRBD2. The length of the CDR3 is 16 residues. V shed 4 bases, J shed 0 bases, and the junction held 3 bases outside the gene matches. CDR3 sequence reads: CASSSGLAGYQETQYF. For the CDR3, the DNA is TGTGCCAGCAGTTCTGGACTAGCGGGGTACCAAGAGACCCAGTACTTC.

The sample holds many counts of this clonotype. The chain recombines TRBV28 with TRBJ2-2; 10 nucleotides agree with TRBD1. V dropped 5 bases and J dropped 2; count of bases not matched to a gene: 8. Germline V gives CDR1 MDHEN, CDR2 SYDVKM. This CDR3 spans 17 amino acids. CDR3 region: CASSATWTGGNTGELFF. CDR3 nucleotide sequence: TGTGCCAGCAGTGCGACCTGGACAGGGGGAAACACCGGGGAGCTGTTTTTT. Combining the CDR3 with reference TRBV28 and TRBJ2-2 gives the whole variable domain DVKVTQSSRYLVKRTGEKVFLECVQDMDHENMFWYRQDPGLGLRLIYFSYDVKMKEKGDIPEGYSVSREKKERFSLILESASTNQTSMYLCASSATWTGGNTGELFFGEGSRLTVL.

This clonotype was seen at least ten times. The chain recombines TRBV20-1 with TRBJ2-7, with 7 bases aligning to TRBD2. V gave up 4 bases and J gave up 5 bases; unmatched junction bases: 17. The CDR3 spans 16 residues. Germline V lookup: CDR1 DFQATT, CDR2 SNEGSKA (reference sequence). In DNA, the CDR3 is TGCAGTGCTACGGGACTGGCGGGAGCCCCAACGGACGAGCAGTACTTC. Its protein is CSATGLAGAPTDEQYF.

The chain links TRBV5-5 to TRBJ2-2; no clear D. There are 17 residues in the CDR3. The germline V gene has CDR1 SGHKS and CDR2 YYEKEE (reference sequence). Trimming removed 4 bases from V and 4 bases from J, with 20 bases in between. The CDR3 DNA reads TGTGCCAGCAGCCTCTACTTATCTGGGGTTGCCACCGGGGAGCTGTTTTTT. It translates to CASSLYLSGVATGELFF.

This clonotype was picked up many times. This chain connects TRBV30 to TRBJ2-5; 12 bases fit TRBD2. Trimming removed 0 bases from V and 11 bases from J; junction bases left unmatched: 4. CDR1 and CDR2 from the germline V gene are GTSNPN and SVGIG (reference sequence). The CDR3 contains 13 residues. CDR3 DNA: TGTGCCTGGAGTGTACTAGCGGGAGGAAGACAGTACTTC. This translates into CAWSVLAGGRQYF.

This clonotype was seen a handful of times. The chain couples TRBV5-1 to TRBJ2-5, with no clear D. Germline-derived CDR1 and CDR2 are SGHRS and YFSETQ. The length of the CDR3 is 13 residues. V was cut by 4 bases and J by 5 bases, with 12 bases left in between. In DNA, the CDR3 is TGCGCCAGCAGCGGCACAGCTCGGGAGACCCAGTACTTC. It is translated as CASSGTARETQYF.

This clonotype was picked up a small number of times. The rearrangement joins TRBV27 to TRBJ1-6; unclear D gene. The CDR3 covers 16 residues. Between the trimmed V and J ends, which lost 4 bases and 10 bases, there was a span of 20 bases. The germline CDR1 and CDR2 sequences are MNHEY and SMNVEV (reference sequence). The CDR3 bases are TGTGCCAGCAGTTACCTCGGGAGCTCAAGCGGGTCACCCCTCCACTTT. This codes for CASSYLGSSSGSPLHF.

For this clonotype: As the CDR3 is not closed by the conserved phenylalanine or tryptophan, this likely results from a read error. The chain recombines TRBV12-3 or TRBV12-4 with TRBJ1-3, with D unclear. The V end was cut by 8 bases, the J end by 0 bases, with 11 bases between. This CDR3 region has 14 residues. CDR3 coding DNA: TGTGCCAGCGGCCTGAGTGACTCTGGAAACACCATATATCTT. This codes for CASGLSDSGNTIYL.

This clonotype was observed a handful of times. One end of the junction is discordant with germline, which a read error may explain. The CDR3 DNA is TGTGCAAGCAAAAGCGGGGGAGGAGTAGGAGATACGCAGTATTTT. Protein: CASKSGGGVGDTQYF. The chain links TRBV6-2 or TRBV6-3 to TRBJ2-3; 8 positions agree with TRBD2. In germline, CDR1 is MNHEY, CDR2 SVGEGT. The CDR3 has 15 residues.

This clonotype showed up many times. The chain recombines TRBV20-1 with TRBJ1-1; 8 bases match TRBD1. There are 16 residues in the CDR3. With V trimmed by 6 bases and J by 3 bases, 15 bases remained unmatched. Germline V gene lookup returns CDR1 DFQATT and CDR2 SNEGSKA (reference sequence). CDR3 sequence reads: CSAPTPDRASDTEAFF. The CDR3 DNA reads as TGCAGTGCGCCCACTCCGGACAGGGCATCAGACACTGAAGCTTTCTTT.

This clonotype was seen ten or more times. The chain recombines TRBV7-2 with TRBJ2-3; the D call may be TRBD1 or TRBD2 (5 bases each). CDR1 is SGHTA, CDR2 FQGNSA, per germline. Trimming took 5 bases from V and 0 from J, leaving 15 bases between them. The CDR3 is 16 residues long. The CDR3 spells CASSPFGAASTDTQYF. The CDR3 nucleotides are TGTGCCAGCAGCCCCTTCGGGGCAGCCAGCACAGATACGCAGTATTTT. The full variable domain, rest sourced from reference TRBV7-2 and TRBJ2-3, is GAGVSQSPSNKVTEKGKDVELRCDPISGHTALYWYRQSLGQGLEFLIYFQGNSAPDKSGLPSDRFSAERTGGSVSTLTIQRTQQEDSAVYLCASSPFGAASTDTQYFGPGTRLTVL.

In its sample, this clonotype was seen many times. The V gene is TRBV7-9, the J gene TRBJ2-3; D remains unclear. The ends were cut back, 3 bases at V and 3 bases at J, with 10 bases in the middle. This CDR3 has 14 amino acids. Germline CDR1 reads SEHNR; CDR2 reads FQNEAQ (reference sequence). Written as DNA, the CDR3 is TGTGCCAGCAGCTTTGGGTTCGATACAGATACGCAGTATTTT. Translating it yields CASSFGFDTDTQYF.

The sample holds many counts of this clonotype. The rearrangement joins TRBV10-3 to TRBJ2-6; no firm D call. The CDR3 consists of 15 residues. Germline CDR1 reads ENHRY; CDR2 reads SYGVKD. Trimming took off 7 bases at V and 0 bases at J, with 10 bases between the two ends. The CDR3 nucleotides read TGTGCCATCAATCCAGGACGCTCTGGGGCCAACGTCCTGACTTTC. It codes for CAINPGRSGANVLTF.

This clonotype has ten or more counts. The chain has TRBV6-1 and TRBJ1-2; TRBD1 matches at 8 bases. CDR1 MNHNS and CDR2 SASEGT come from the germline V gene. Trimming at V came to 7 bases and at J to 10 bases, leaving 14 bases not matched to a gene. CDR3 length: 14 residues. DNA of the CDR3: TGTGCCAGCACACCCCTTTCCGGACAGGGCTTCTACACCTTC. It yields the protein CASTPLSGQGFYTF.

This clonotype was detected ten times or more. The chain combines TRBV10-3 with TRBJ2-7; 9 positions match TRBD2. Germline V CDR1 and CDR2: ENHRY, SYGVKD. The CDR3 extends over 14 amino acids. After removal of 6 bases from V and 6 bases from J, the junction contained 9 bases not matched to a gene. The CDR3 protein is CAIRKAGGPTEQYF. The CDR3, as DNA: TGTGCCATCAGGAAAGCGGGAGGACCGACCGAGCAGTACTTC.

This clonotype has a handful of counts. In nucleotides, the CDR3 is TGTGCCACCAGCAGGGGAGGACAGGGGGCATCCTACGAGCAGTACTTC. It specifies CATSRGGQGASYEQYF. This sequence joins TRBV15 and TRBJ2-7; TRBD1 agrees at 11 bases. This CDR3 has 16 amino acids. Germline trimming cut 3 bases from V and 1 base from J; bases unmatched to any gene: 5. Looked up from germline, CDR1 is LNHNV and CDR2 is YYDKDF (reference sequence).